What follows are 31 T cell receptor beta chains derived from one specimen sequenced in a study of OX40 agonist ivuxolimab in advanced cancers. Library construction relied on the immunoSEQ multiplex PCR assay. Imported from immuneACCESS, the table was reduced by TCRdb to in-frame sequences with V and J called. These copies leave out some clones; in studies compared against another copy, an unresolved V gene accounts for under half, and the cause of the remainder is not known. Across this sample there are some 74,000 clones, with approximately 90% seen only once. The ten top clones hold 1% to 1.2% of the sample. The sample in question was CD4+ or CD8+ T cells sorted from blood, obtained in a trial of the OX40 agonist ivuxolimab. The receptors originated from an adult with an advanced solid tumor such as melanoma, head and neck, liver or kidney cancer.

The chain carries TRBV5-1 and TRBJ2-2; D perhaps matches TRBD2 (5 bases). The CDR3 has 14 residues. Germline V CDR1 and CDR2: SGHRS, YFSETQ. V lost 3 bases and J 0 bases, leaving 6 bases between the germline ends. This CDR3 reads CASSSGSNTGELFF. The CDR3 nucleotides read TGCGCCAGCAGCTCGGGGTCGAACACCGGGGAGCTGTTTTTT.

J is TRBJ1-4 and V is TRBV6-1, with D hard to call. The germline V gene has CDR1 MNHNS and CDR2 SASEGT. CDR3 length: 17 residues. V was shortened by 1 base and J by 6 bases, with 18 bases between the two germline ends. The CDR3, as DNA: TGTGCCAGCAGTGAAGGGGGTTATGGTGTTAACCATGAAAAACTGTTTTTT. It specifies CASSEGGYGVNHEKLFF.

With regard to this clone: The conserved closing phenylalanine or tryptophan is absent in this CDR3, likely reflecting a read error. The chain couples TRBV6-6 to TRBJ1-2; no clear D gene. The V end was cut by 3 bases, the J end by 4 bases, with 15 bases between. This CDR3 has 15 amino acids. CDR1 MNHNY and CDR2 SVGAGI come from the germline V gene (reference sequence). The CDR3 loop reads CASSYDSPRTYGYTS. The CDR3 nucleotides read TGTGCCAGCAGTTATGATTCTCCCCGAACCTATGGCTACACCTCC.

The chain is built from TRBV7-2 and TRBJ2-2; weak D call: TRBD2 (6 bases). This CDR3 region has 15 residues. With 4 bases removed from V and 1 base from J, the gap between germline ends came to 10 bases. Germline assignment: CDR1 SGHTA and CDR2 FQGNSA. The CDR3 reads CASSWGLLNTGELFF. CDR3 coding DNA: TGTGCCAGCAGCTGGGGACTTCTGAACACCGGGGAGCTGTTTTTT. The full variable domain, completed using reference TRBV7-2 and TRBJ2-2, is GAGVSQSPSNKVTEKGKDVELRCDPISGHTALYWYRQSLGQGLEFLIYFQGNSAPDKSGLPSDRFSAERTGGSVSTLTIQRTQQEDSAVYLCASSWGLLNTGELFFGEGSRLTVL.

The genes are TRBV6-5 and TRBJ2-3; 8 bases agree with TRBD1. CDR1 and CDR2 (germline): MNHEY, SVGAGI. Trimming cost V 6 bases and J 6 bases; bases outside gene matches: 2. CDR3 length: 12 residues. CDR3 loop: CASRTGGDTQYF. The CDR3 DNA sequence: TGTGCCAGCAGAACAGGGGGGGATACGCAGTATTTT.

This chain connects TRBV6-5 to TRBJ2-1, with TRBD1 matching 7 bases. The ends lost 2 bases at V and 4 bases at J; junction bases unmatched: 2. The germline V gene has CDR1 MNHEY and CDR2 SVGAGI. This CDR3 region has 14 residues. DNA of the CDR3: TGTGCCAGCAGTTACCGGGACAGTTACAATGAGCAGTTCTTC. Its protein product is CASSYRDSYNEQFF.

CDR3 sequence reads: CASSRDGLAGSTDTQYF. The CDR3 nucleotides read TGTGCCAGCAGCCGCGACGGACTAGCGGGGAGCACAGATACGCAGTATTTT. The V and J genes are TRBV5-4 and TRBJ2-3; 12 bases line up with TRBD2. The J segment lost 0 bases and the V segment lost 4 bases, leaving 6 bases of the junction unmatched. CDR1 is SGHNT and CDR2 is YYREEE in the germline V gene (reference sequence). This CDR3 spans 17 amino acids.

The J gene is TRBJ1-1, the V gene TRBV7-2; D is perhaps TRBD1 (5 bases). With 5 bases removed from V and 1 base from J, the gap between germline ends came to 8 bases. The CDR3 extends over 13 amino acids. In germline, CDR1 is SGHTA, CDR2 FQGNSA. The CDR3 reads CASSTGQNTEAFF. The CDR3 region has the DNA TGTGCCAGCAGCACCGGACAGAACACTGAAGCTTTCTTT.

This clone was detected a few times. The rearrangement links TRBV30 to TRBJ1-1; no firm D call. V dropped 2 bases and J dropped 1 base, with 11 bases sitting between them. This CDR3 has 14 residues. Looked up from germline, CDR1 is GTSNPN and CDR2 is SVGIG (reference sequence). The CDR3 is CAWSPGSSNTEAFF. Written as DNA, the CDR3 is TGTGCCTGGAGTCCAGGTAGCTCGAACACTGAAGCTTTCTTT.

The CDR3 DNA follows: TGTGCCAGCAGCAAAGGATTTGAACAGGGGGAAGAGCAGTACTTC. It yields the protein CASSKGFEQGEEQYF. J is TRBJ2-7 and V is TRBV21-1; the table's D call TRBD1 went unverified against the DNA. TRBV21-1 is assigned pseudogene status. The CDR3 is made up of 15 amino acids.

The rearrangement links TRBV5-6 to TRBJ1-4; D ambiguous. This CDR3 is built from 16 residues. Germline V lookup: CDR1 SGHDT, CDR2 YYEEEE. With 4 bases removed from V and 5 bases from J, the gap between germline ends came to 18 bases. This CDR3 is CASSPSGRGLNEKLFF. Written as DNA, the CDR3 is TGTGCCAGCAGCCCGTCAGGCCGCGGTCTGAATGAAAAACTGTTTTTT. Complete variable domain (other parts from reference TRBV5-6 and TRBJ1-4): DAGVTQSPTHLIKTRGQQVTLRCSPKSGHDTVSWYQQALGQGPQFIFQYYEEEERQRGNFPDRFSGHQFPNYSSELNVNALLLGDSALYLCASSPSGRGLNEKLFFGSGTQLSVL.

This clone is a singleton in its sample. This chain uses TRBV6-6 with TRBJ2-3; D gene uncertain. The V end was cut by 9 bases, the J end by 2 bases, with 9 bases between. The CDR3 has 12 residues. Looked up from germline, CDR1 is MNHNY and CDR2 is SVGAGI (reference sequence). The CDR3 sequence is CASSAATDTQYF. The CDR3 DNA follows: TGTGCCAGTTCCGCGGCCACAGATACGCAGTATTTT.

The chain carries TRBV10-2 and TRBJ2-2, with D unclear. The CDR3 loop spans 15 amino acids. Germline loops: CDR1 WSHSY, CDR2 SAAADI. Trimming pared 6 bases from V and 4 bases from J, leaving 15 bases between. DNA of the CDR3: TGCGCCAGCAGCGCGGTCCCAAAGGGCACCGGGGAGCTGTTTTTT. It specifies CASSAVPKGTGELFF.

The chain uses TRBV25-1 and TRBJ2-7, with a possible D match to TRBD1 (6 bases). Between the trimmed V and J ends, which lost 5 bases and 6 bases, there was a span of 11 bases. The CDR3 has 12 residues. Germline CDR1 is MGHDK and CDR2 is SYGVNS. The CDR3 protein is CASSTGSSEQYF. The DNA of the CDR3 is TGTGCCAGCAGTACAGGGAGCTCCGAGCAGTACTTC.

This clone was seen a single time. For the CDR3, the DNA is TGTGCCAGCAGTTCAGACAGGGGTAACGGCTACACCTTC. The encoded protein is CASSSDRGNGYTF. The V and J genes are TRBV6-5 and TRBJ1-2, with 8 bases identical to TRBD1. This CDR3 spans 13 amino acids. Germline V gene sequence: CDR1 MNHEY, CDR2 SVGAGI. With V trimmed by 4 bases and J by 8 bases, 6 bases remained unmatched.

This clone was observed once. The chain links TRBV18 to TRBJ2-1; 7 bases align to TRBD2. Germline CDR1 KGHSH, CDR2 LQKENI. This CDR3 is 15 amino acids long. V was pared by 4 bases and J by 0 bases, with 3 bases of the junction left unmatched. For the CDR3, the DNA is TGTGCCAGCTCACGGGCGGGGGTCTCCTACAATGAGCAGTTCTTC. Protein sequence: CASSRAGVSYNEQFF.

The chain carries TRBV18 and TRBJ2-1; 11 bases fit TRBD2. The CDR3 runs to 16 residues. Germline values: CDR1 KGHSH, CDR2 LQKENI. V shed 4 bases and J 5 bases; nucleotides not matched to a gene: 7. CDR3 residues: CASSRTGTSGNNEQFF. The CDR3 coding sequence is TGTGCCAGCTCACGCACCGGGACTAGCGGAAACAATGAGCAGTTCTTC.

The chain has TRBV10-3 and TRBJ2-1; D gene unclear. The CDR3 is 16 amino acids. Between the trimmed V and J ends, which lost 7 bases and 4 bases, there was a span of 20 bases. The germline V gene has CDR1 ENHRY and CDR2 SYGVKD. This chain's CDR3 is CAITLQFEDQYNEQFF. CDR3 DNA sequence: TGTGCCATCACCCTTCAGTTTGAGGACCAGTACAATGAGCAGTTCTTC.

The chain combines TRBV7-3 with TRBJ2-1, with D perhaps being TRBD1 or TRBD2 (6 bases each). Per the germline V gene, CDR1 is SGHTA and CDR2 is FQGTGA. The CDR3 contains 13 residues. V was shortened by 3 bases and J by 9 bases, with 12 bases between the two germline ends. CDR3: CASSFGGLGEQFF. The CDR3 bases are TGTGCCAGCAGCTTTGGGGGGCTGGGTGAGCAGTTCTTC.

The chain uses TRBV6-1 and TRBJ1-1; no reliable D call. The CDR3 has 14 amino acids. Germline V gene data show CDR1 as MNHNS and CDR2 as SASEGT. V shed 7 bases and J shed 0 bases, with 12 bases lying between them. CDR3 protein: CASTLGQMNTEAFF. The DNA of the CDR3 is TGTGCCAGCACTCTAGGGCAGATGAACACTGAAGCTTTCTTT.

V gene TRBV6-5 combines with J gene TRBJ1-4, with D uncertain. V was pared by 0 bases and J by 8 bases, with 13 bases between. The CDR3 length is 15 residues. Germline assignment: CDR1 MNHEY and CDR2 SVGAGI. The CDR3 nucleotides read TGTGCCAGCAGTTACTCTGGGGTAACCTCGGAAAAACTGTTTTTT. Translated, it gives CASSYSGVTSEKLFF.

This chain connects TRBV5-6 to TRBJ1-6; maybe TRBD1 (5 bases). V was shortened by 0 bases and J by 7 bases, with 11 bases between the two germline ends. Germline lookup yields CDR1 SGHDT and CDR2 YYEEEE. The CDR3 runs to 15 residues. The CDR3 is CASSLGQGANSPLHF. CDR3 sequence (DNA): TGTGCCAGCAGCTTGGGGCAGGGAGCCAATTCACCCCTCCACTTT.

With respect to this clone: The germline gene is not matched at one end of the junction; a read error may be the cause. The chain combines TRBV6-5 with TRBJ2-2; D gene ambiguous. CDR3 size: 15 residues. Germline V gene data show CDR1 as MNHEY and CDR2 as SVGAGI. This CDR3 is CASSYSAANTGELFF. The CDR3, as DNA: TGTGCCAGCAGCTACTCGGCAGCGAACACCGGGGAGCTGTTTTTT.

The chain links TRBV5-6 to TRBJ2-7; D uncertain. Trimming cost V 3 bases and J 3 bases, with 10 bases left between them. The CDR3 has 13 residues. Germline V lookup: CDR1 SGHDT, CDR2 YYEEEE. The CDR3 loop reads CASSSDTFYEQYF. DNA of the CDR3: TGTGCCAGCAGCTCAGACACGTTCTACGAGCAGTACTTC.

The chain recombines TRBV9 with TRBJ2-1; the match to TRBD1 covers 11 bases. The junction had 4 bases not matched to a gene; V was cut back by 3 bases and J by 5 bases. CDR1 is SGDLS and CDR2 is YYNGEE in the germline V gene. The CDR3 covers 15 residues. The CDR3 region is CASSADRGPDNEQFF. The CDR3 DNA reads TGTGCCAGCAGCGCGGACAGGGGGCCTGACAATGAGCAGTTCTTC.

The V and J genes are TRBV3-1 (or the pseudogene TRBV3-2) and TRBJ1-5; D unclear. Trimming pared 10 bases from V and 5 bases from J, leaving 3 bases between. Germline CDR1 LGHDT, CDR2 YNNKEL (reference sequence). The CDR3 loop spans 9 amino acids. CDR3 nucleotides: TGTGCCATTTATCAGCCCCAGCATTTT. It encodes CAIYQPQHF.

This clone has just one count. This chain links TRBV6-1 with TRBJ1-1; D is unresolved. The V end lost 2 bases, the J end lost 4 bases, and 8 bases lay between the germline ends. The CDR3 has 13 amino acids. The germline gives CDR1 MNHNS, CDR2 SASEGT. The CDR3 DNA sequence: TGTGCCAGCAGTGAAACCGTGGGCACTGAAGCTTTCTTT. Its protein product is CASSETVGTEAFF.

The gene calls are TRBV28 and TRBJ2-1; perhaps TRBD2 as D (6 bases). The CDR3 is 15 amino acids. Germline loops: CDR1 MDHEN, CDR2 SYDVKM. Between the trimmed V and J ends, which lost 2 bases and 3 bases, there was a span of 11 bases. CDR3 bases: TGTGCCAGCAGTTTAGCGGGGTTCAACTACAATGAGCAGTTCTTC. This encodes CASSLAGFNYNEQFF.

This clone showed up just once. The chain's CDR3 is CAISELALGGNQPQHF. CDR3 DNA: TGTGCCATCAGTGAGTTGGCTTTGGGGGGCAATCAGCCCCAGCATTTT. The V gene is TRBV10-3, the J gene TRBJ1-5, with D maybe TRBD1 (5 bases). Germline V gene lookup returns CDR1 ENHRY and CDR2 SYGVKD. CDR3 size: 16 residues. V was trimmed by 1 base and J by 2 bases, leaving 12 bases between them.

This chain connects TRBV6-6 to TRBJ1-5; 9 bases fit TRBD1. This CDR3 spans 15 amino acids. Per germline, CDR1 MNHNY and CDR2 SVGAGI (reference sequence). V shed 4 bases and J 5 bases; nucleotides not matched to a gene: 6. The CDR3 DNA sequence: TGTGCCAGCAGTTTCACAGGGGGCGCGGATCAGCCCCAGCATTTT. It yields the protein CASSFTGGADQPQHF.

Only one count was recorded for this clone. This chain links TRBV1 with TRBJ2-1; the D call in the table, TRBD2, was not verified against the DNA. TRBV1 represents a pseudogene. The length of the CDR3 is 16 residues. CDR3 in amino acids: CTSKEASAYSYNEQFF. CDR3 coding DNA: TGCACCAGTAAGGAGGCTAGCGCCTACTCCTACAATGAGCAGTTCTTC.